Listed below are T cell receptor beta chains from one sample, sequenced in a study of T cells expressing NK-cell markers. TCRdb re-called the 5' RACE reads and shows each CDR3 protein once, DNA omitted. The table for this sample gives roughly 180,000 distinct CDR3 sequences. The sequenced material came from blood T cells: a sorted CD56 or NKG2C T cell subset, CD4+ or CD8+ T cells, or bulk PBMC T cells (not recorded which). These receptors were collected from a woman between 18 and 70 years old in good health. CDR3s include the opening cysteine and the closing phenylalanine or tryptophan.

v_call: TRBV20-1; j_call: TRBJ1-1; cdr3_aa: CSAKQGMNTEAFF
v_call: TRBV3-1; j_call: TRBJ2-1; cdr3_aa: CASSPLASGSYEQFF
v_call: TRBV4-1; j_call: TRBJ2-7; cdr3_aa: CASSQAAGDLYEQYF
v_call: TRBV15; j_call: TRBJ2-7; cdr3_aa: CATSGAGLGYEQYF
v_call: TRBV12-3/TRBV12-4; j_call: TRBJ1-6; cdr3_aa: CASCPRGANSPLHF
v_call: TRBV5-6; j_call: TRBJ1-2; cdr3_aa: CASSKHREGYTF
v_call: TRBV7-3; j_call: TRBJ1-6; cdr3_aa: CASSTRTGDFNSPLHF
v_call: TRBV24-1; j_call: TRBJ1-1; cdr3_aa: CATSGLTGAAFF
v_call: TRBV7-2; j_call: TRBJ2-1; cdr3_aa: CASSPGPPREQFF
v_call: TRBV3-1; j_call: TRBJ2-7; cdr3_aa: CASSQGGFKHF
v_call: TRBV10-3; j_call: TRBJ2-2; cdr3_aa: CAISEVAGGPSELFF
v_call: TRBV20-1; j_call: TRBJ1-1; cdr3_aa: CSARDSKGINTEAFF
v_call: TRBV20-1; j_call: TRBJ2-3; cdr3_aa: CSAREMGKSTDTQYF
v_call: TRBV14; j_call: TRBJ1-5; cdr3_aa: CASSQGPGGLNQPQHF
v_call: TRBV12-3/TRBV12-4; j_call: TRBJ2-7; cdr3_aa: CASSPPRGTGAYEQYF
v_call: TRBV12-3/TRBV12-4; j_call: TRBJ1-6; cdr3_aa: CASSFGQGTNSPLHF
v_call: TRBV5-1; j_call: TRBJ2-1; cdr3_aa: CASSPRTSGRVTRAGEQFF
v_call: TRBV20-1; j_call: TRBJ2-5; cdr3_aa: CSARESGEGETQYF
v_call: TRBV6-1; j_call: TRBJ2-2; cdr3_aa: CASSSVPSTGELFF
v_call: TRBV11-2; j_call: TRBJ1-1; cdr3_aa: CASSLVSAEAFF
v_call: TRBV27; j_call: TRBJ1-3; cdr3_aa: CASSPKADRGVGNTIYF
v_call: TRBV5-1; j_call: TRBJ2-3; cdr3_aa: CASSPDGPRGTDTQYF
v_call: TRBV6-1; j_call: TRBJ2-7; cdr3_aa: CASRLAATSSYEQYF
v_call: TRBV27; j_call: TRBJ2-3; cdr3_aa: CASSPNRGGLLTSTDTQYF
v_call: TRBV18; j_call: TRBJ1-1; cdr3_aa: CASSHSTGDTEAFF
v_call: TRBV29-1; j_call: TRBJ2-3; cdr3_aa: CSAALGRTTDTQYF